The 5 T cell receptor beta chains below all came from one sample that was sequenced in a study of cytomegalovirus exposure and HLA in healthy donors. Using immunoSEQ multiplex PCR, the repertoire was profiled, and TCRdb retains in-frame clones only, with some absent. The table has about 88,000 clones, 84% seen once. Sequencing used PBMCs. These receptors all come from a woman under 30 in good health and CMV-seropositive.

A word on this clone: A single base separates this from a much larger clone, so it may be a read error. Other DNA sequences in this specimen translate into the identical CDR3. The chain links TRBV6-5 to TRBJ2-7; 12 nucleotides align to TRBD1. In germline, CDR1 is MNHEY, CDR2 SVGAGI. V dropped 6 bases and J dropped 5; count of bases not matched to a gene: 2. The CDR3 totals 13 residues. The DNA for the CDR3 is TGTGCCAGCAGCAGGGACAGGGGGCACGAGCAGTACTTC. It encodes CASSRDRGHEQYF.

This chain uses TRBV28 with TRBJ1-6, with D unresolved. CDR1 is MDHEN, CDR2 SYDVKM, per germline. V was cut by 3 bases and J by 9 bases, with 18 bases left in between. This CDR3 spans 16 amino acids. The CDR3: CASSFGRSLGGSPLHF. The CDR3 DNA reads TGTGCCAGCAGTTTCGGGAGGAGCTTGGGAGGTTCACCCCTCCACTTT.

V usage is TRBV9 and J usage is TRBJ2-1, with TRBD1 matching over 10 bases. Unmatched junction bases numbered 6, after V lost 3 bases and J lost 6 bases. The CDR3 spans 15 residues. Looked up from germline, CDR1 is SGDLS and CDR2 is YYNGEE. The CDR3 region is CASSATGTGVNEQFF. The CDR3 DNA reads TGTGCCAGCAGCGCAACCGGGACAGGGGTCAATGAGCAGTTCTTC. Combining the CDR3 with reference TRBV9 and TRBJ2-1 gives the whole variable domain DSGVTQTPKHLITATGQRVTLRCSPRSGDLSVYWYQQSLDQGLQFLIQYYNGEERAKGNILERFSAQQFPDLHSELNLSSLELGDSALYFCASSATGTGVNEQFFGPGTRLTVL.

The chain is built from TRBV6-6 and TRBJ2-1, with 11 bases matching TRBD2. This CDR3 spans 16 amino acids. J gave up 7 bases and V 6 bases, and 11 bases lay outside the gene matches. The germline CDR1 and CDR2 sequences are MNHNY and SVGAGI (reference sequence). The DNA of the CDR3 is TGTGCCAGCAGGGCCTTTAGCGGGGGGGACTCAAATGAGCAGTTCTTC. Its translation: CASRAFSGGDSNEQFF.

The genes are TRBV19 and TRBJ1-5; 7 nucleotides align to TRBD1. Germline V gene data show CDR1 as LNHDA and CDR2 as SQIVND (reference sequence). The CDR3 consists of 17 residues. Trimming cost V 4 bases and J 4 bases; bases outside gene matches: 13. DNA of the CDR3: TGTGCCAGTAGTACCCAACGGCCGGGACAGCCAAATCAGCCCCAGCATTTT. Translation: CASSTQRPGQPNQPQHF.